This T cell receptor (beta chain) was captured in a study of radiotherapy plus CTLA-4 blockade in lung cancer. Regarding the study as a whole: Expansion of tumor-derived TCR clones was observed in blood after radiotherapy plus ipilimumab.

Profiling relied on immunoSEQ multiplex PCR, and the TCRdb table lists in-frame clones only, not all of them. The data contain approximately 75,000 clones, around 80% of them singletons. Germline loops: CDR1 SGHRS, CDR2 YFSETQ. Losses at the gene ends were 0 bases for V and 0 bases for J; bases not matched to a gene: 10. CDR3 length: 18 residues. Remarks on this clone: The antigen is unknown.

The TCR was taken from a human donor with non-small cell lung cancer who had a complete response to radiotherapy plus ipilimumab. The starting material was peripheral blood, obtained from a patient treated with radiotherapy plus ipilimumab. This sequence joins TRBV5-1 and TRBJ2-5; 8 positions agree with TRBD2. The CDR3 DNA reads TGCGCCAGCAGCTTGGCGCGGGGGGCGCAGATCTACCAAGAGACCCAGTACTTC. This gives the protein CASSLARGAQIYQETQYF.